This T cell receptor beta chain comes out of a study of cytomegalovirus exposure and HLA in healthy donors. Study conclusions and caveats: Under in vitro conditions, three CMV-associated chains were confirmed as specific for CMV antigens. A list of roughly 180 TCR beta chains associated with cytomegalovirus was given.

Per germline, CDR1 GTSNPN and CDR2 SVGIG (reference sequence). V was pared by 4 bases and J by 7 bases, with 10 bases between. There are 11 residues in the CDR3. The PCR made use of 60 Vbeta and 13 Jbeta primers. Assay: immunoSEQ multiplex PCR; the TCRdb copy retains only in-frame clones and omits some. The sample has about 88,000 clones; around four fifths are singletons. With respect to this clone: Antigen: not known.

The sequence derives from a woman between 35 and 50 years old in good health and CMV-seronegative. The rearrangement joins TRBV30 to TRBJ1-2, with D hard to call. What was sequenced was PBMCs. CDR3 sequence reads: CAWTGGCGYTF. The DNA of the CDR3 is TGTGCCTGGACGGGAGGATGTGGCTACACCTTC.